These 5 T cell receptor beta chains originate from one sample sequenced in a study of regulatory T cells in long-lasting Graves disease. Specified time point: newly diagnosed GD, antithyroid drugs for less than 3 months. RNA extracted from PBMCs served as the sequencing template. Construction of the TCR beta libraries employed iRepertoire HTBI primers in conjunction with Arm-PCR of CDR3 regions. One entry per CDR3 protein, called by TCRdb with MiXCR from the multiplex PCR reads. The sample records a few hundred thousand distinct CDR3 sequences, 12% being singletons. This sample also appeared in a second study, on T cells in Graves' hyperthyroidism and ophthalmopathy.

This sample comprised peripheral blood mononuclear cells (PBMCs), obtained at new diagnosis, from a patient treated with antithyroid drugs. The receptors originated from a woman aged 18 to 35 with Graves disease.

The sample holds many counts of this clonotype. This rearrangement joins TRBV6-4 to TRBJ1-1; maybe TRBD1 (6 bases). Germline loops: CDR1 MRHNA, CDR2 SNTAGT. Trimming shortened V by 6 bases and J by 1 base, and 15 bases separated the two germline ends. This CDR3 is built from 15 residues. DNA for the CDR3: TGTGCCAGCAGCCCCGAGGGGGGGGAGAACACTGAAGCTTTCTTT. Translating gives CASSPEGGENTEAFF.

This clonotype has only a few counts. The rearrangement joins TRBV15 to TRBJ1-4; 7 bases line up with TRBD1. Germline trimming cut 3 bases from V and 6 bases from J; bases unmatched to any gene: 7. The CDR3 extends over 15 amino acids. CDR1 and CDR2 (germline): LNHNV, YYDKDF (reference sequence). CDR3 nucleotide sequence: TGTGCCACCAGCAGCGTACAGGGGACGGATGAAAAACTGTTTTTT. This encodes CATSSVQGTDEKLFF. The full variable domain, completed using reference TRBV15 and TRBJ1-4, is DAMVIQNPRYQVTQFGKPVTLSCSQTLNHNVMYWYQQKSSQAPKLLFHYYDKDFNNEADTPDNFQSRRPNTSFCFLDIRSPGLGDTAMYLCATSSVQGTDEKLFFGSGTQLSVL.

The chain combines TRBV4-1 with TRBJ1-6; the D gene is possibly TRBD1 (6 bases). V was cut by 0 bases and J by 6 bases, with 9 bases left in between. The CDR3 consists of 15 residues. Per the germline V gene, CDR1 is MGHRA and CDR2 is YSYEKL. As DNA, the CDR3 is TGCGCCAGCAGCCAAGAAGGACAGCTTAATTCACCCCTCCACTTT. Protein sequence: CASSQEGQLNSPLHF.

CDR3 sequence (DNA): TGCAGCGCAGGGGGGGGTTTGGAGACCCAGTACTTC. The encoded protein is CSAGGGLETQYF. The gene calls are TRBV29-1 and TRBJ2-5; D is tentatively TRBD1 or TRBD2 (7 bases each). V lost 7 bases, J lost 5 bases, and 14 bases lay in between. The CDR3 length is 12 residues. CDR1 SQVTM and CDR2 ANQGSEA come from the germline V gene.

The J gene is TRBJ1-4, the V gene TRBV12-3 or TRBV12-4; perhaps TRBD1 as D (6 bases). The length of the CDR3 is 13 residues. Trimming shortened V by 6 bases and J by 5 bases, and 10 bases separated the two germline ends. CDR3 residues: CASRWTENEKLFF. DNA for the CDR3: TGTGCCAGCAGGTGGACAGAAAATGAAAAACTGTTTTTT.